This T cell receptor (beta chain) was obtained from a study of T cells in women clearing cervical HPV infection. Study as a whole: Donors had HPV16-related CIN3 or worse; 2 had invasive cancer. Only a few women had HLA typing results available. Control women cleared a single incident HPV16 infection within 12 months.

Repertoires were generated with immunoSEQ multiplex PCR, while TCRdb's copy carries only in-frame clones and drops some. This repertoire comprises approximately 24,000 clones; its ten largest clones make up about 5.5%. The sample consisted of blood buffy coat. The origin of this receptor is a woman aged 18 to 69 with a cervical HPV16 infection that either progressed to CIN3+ or cleared (not recorded which).

The covered CDR3 bases are TGTGCCAGCAGTTTAGACAGGGGAATCCAAGAGACC. Encoded protein: CASSLDRGIQET. The complete CDR3 reads CASSLDRGIQETQYF. The rearrangement joins TRBV12-3 or TRBV12-4 to TRBJ2-5; 7 bases are a match to TRBD1. The sequence runs out 3 residues before the end of the CDR3; the remainder is reconstructed from the germline J gene. The V gene end was trimmed by 1 base and the J gene end by 1 base; junction bases not matched to a gene: 3. This CDR3 has 15 amino acids.